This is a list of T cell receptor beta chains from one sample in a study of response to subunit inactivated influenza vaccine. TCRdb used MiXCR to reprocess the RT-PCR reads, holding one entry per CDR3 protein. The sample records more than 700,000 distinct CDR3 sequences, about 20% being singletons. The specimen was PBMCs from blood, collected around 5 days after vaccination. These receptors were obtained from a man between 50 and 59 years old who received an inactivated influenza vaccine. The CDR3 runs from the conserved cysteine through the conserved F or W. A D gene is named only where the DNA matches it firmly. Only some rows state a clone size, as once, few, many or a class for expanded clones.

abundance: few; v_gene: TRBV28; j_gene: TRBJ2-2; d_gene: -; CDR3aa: CASSRDSISNTGELFF; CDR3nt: TGTGCCAGCAGCCGTGACAGTATCTCGAACACCGGGGAGCTGTTTTTT
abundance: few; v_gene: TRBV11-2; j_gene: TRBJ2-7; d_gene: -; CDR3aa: CASSQYPPEQYF; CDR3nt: TGTGCCAGCAGTCAATACCCCCCAGAGCAGTACTTC
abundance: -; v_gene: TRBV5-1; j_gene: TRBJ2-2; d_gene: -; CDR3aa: CASSLDRSTGELFF; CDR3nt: TGCGCCAGCAGCCTCGACAGGAGCACCGGGGAGCTGTTTTTT
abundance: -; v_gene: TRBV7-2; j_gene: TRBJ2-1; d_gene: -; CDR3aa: CASSPEGGSYNEQFF; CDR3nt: TGTGCCAGCAGCCCCGAGGGGGGATCCTACAATGAGCAGTTCTTC
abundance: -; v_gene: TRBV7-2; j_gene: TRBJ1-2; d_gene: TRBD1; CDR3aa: CASSAGQGTYGYTF; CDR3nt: TGTGCCAGCAGCGCCGGACAGGGGACATATGGCTACACCTTC
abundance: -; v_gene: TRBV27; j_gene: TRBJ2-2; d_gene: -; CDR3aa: CASSLRTVTGELFF; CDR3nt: TGTGCCAGCAGTCTACGGACAGTTACCGGGGAGCTGTTTTTT
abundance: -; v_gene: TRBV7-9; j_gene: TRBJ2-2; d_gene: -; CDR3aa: CASTQWGSGELFF; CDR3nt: TGTGCCAGCACCCAGTGGGGATCCGGGGAGCTGTTTTTT
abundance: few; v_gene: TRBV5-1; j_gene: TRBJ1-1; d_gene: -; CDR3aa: CASTHNSGTSVRTEAFF; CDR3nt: TGCGCCAGCACCCACAATTCCGGGACATCGGTTAGGACTGAAGCTTTCTTT
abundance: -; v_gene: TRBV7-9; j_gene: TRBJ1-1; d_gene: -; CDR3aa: CASLGTEAFF; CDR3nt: TGTGCCAGCTTGGGCACTGAAGCTTTCTTT
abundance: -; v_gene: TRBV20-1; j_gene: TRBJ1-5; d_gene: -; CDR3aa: CSASPFNQPQHF; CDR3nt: TGCAGTGCTAGTCCCTTCAATCAGCCCCAGCATTTT
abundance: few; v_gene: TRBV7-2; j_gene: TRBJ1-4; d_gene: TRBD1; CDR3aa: CASSIGQGIEKLFF; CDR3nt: TGTGCCAGCAGCATAGGACAGGGGATCGAAAAACTGTTTTTT